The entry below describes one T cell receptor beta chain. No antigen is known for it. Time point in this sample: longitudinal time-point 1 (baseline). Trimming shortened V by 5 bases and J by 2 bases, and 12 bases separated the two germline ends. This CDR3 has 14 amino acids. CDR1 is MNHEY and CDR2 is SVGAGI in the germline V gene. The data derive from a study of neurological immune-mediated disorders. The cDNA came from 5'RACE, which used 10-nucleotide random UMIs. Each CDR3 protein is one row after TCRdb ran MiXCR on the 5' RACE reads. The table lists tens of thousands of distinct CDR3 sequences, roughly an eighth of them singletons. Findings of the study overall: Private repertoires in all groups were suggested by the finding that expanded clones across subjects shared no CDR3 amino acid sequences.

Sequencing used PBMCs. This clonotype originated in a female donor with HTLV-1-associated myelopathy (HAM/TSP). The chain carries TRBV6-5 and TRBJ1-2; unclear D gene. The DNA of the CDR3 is TGTGCCAGCAGTAGCGCCGGGAAGAACTATGGCTACACCTTC. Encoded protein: CASSSAGKNYGYTF.